The 5 T cell receptor beta chains below were found in one sample sequenced in a study of graft-versus-host responses after intestinal transplantation. Which antigens these TCRs recognize remains unknown. TCRdb's table, derived via immunoSEQ multiplex PCR, lists solely in-frame clones and lacks some. The sample comprises 90,000 to 95,000 clones, 90% to 95% of which are singletons, and over 0.4% rests with the top ten. Sequenced here: unstimulated CD8+ T cells sorted from spleen or lymph node cells, sampled before intestinal transplant. All receptors derive from a human donor who received an intestinal transplant.

The chain has TRBV4-1 and TRBJ2-5, with D tentatively TRBD2 (6 bases). V was cut by 4 bases and J by 5 bases, with 14 bases left in between. Germline V CDR1 and CDR2: MGHRA, YSYEKL. There are 14 residues in the CDR3. The CDR3 reads CASSPDAGLETQYF. Written as DNA, the CDR3 is TGCGCCAGCAGCCCTGACGCGGGGTTGGAGACCCAGTACTTC.

V usage is TRBV30 and J usage is TRBJ2-1, with 7 bases aligning to TRBD2. The CDR3 loop spans 13 amino acids. The germline V gene has CDR1 GTSNPN and CDR2 SVGIG (reference sequence). Trimming removed 0 bases from V and 5 bases from J; junction bases left unmatched: 1. For the CDR3, the DNA is TGTGCCTGGAGTGTGAGCGGGAACAATGAGCAGTTCTTC. Residues: CAWSVSGNNEQFF.

V and J are TRBV9 and TRBJ2-6; D unclear. Germline V CDR1 and CDR2: SGDLS, YYNGEE. The CDR3 extends over 14 amino acids. V lost 3 bases, J lost 0 bases, and 4 bases lay in between. The CDR3 is CASSEHSGANVLTF. The CDR3, as DNA: TGTGCCAGCAGCGAACACTCTGGGGCCAACGTCCTGACTTTC.

This clone came up once. The chain is built from TRBV27 and TRBJ2-7; 9 bases line up with TRBD1. This CDR3 has 15 residues. The V gene's germline CDR1 is MNHEY and CDR2 SMNVEV (reference sequence). The V and J ends lost 0 bases and 3 bases, in that order; junction bases with no gene match: 3. CDR3 protein: CASSLSGDRVYEQYF. In DNA, the CDR3 is TGTGCCAGCAGTTTATCGGGGGACAGGGTCTACGAGCAGTACTTC.

This chain joins TRBV5-1 and TRBJ2-3; D possibly corresponds to TRBD1 (6 bases). Germline CDR1 is SGHRS and CDR2 is YFSETQ. The CDR3 is made up of 14 amino acids. V was cut by 7 bases and J by 3 bases, with 15 bases left in between. The CDR3 DNA reads TGCGCCAGCGTGGGGGCAGGGATTACAGATACGCAGTATTTT. Protein sequence: CASVGAGITDTQYF.